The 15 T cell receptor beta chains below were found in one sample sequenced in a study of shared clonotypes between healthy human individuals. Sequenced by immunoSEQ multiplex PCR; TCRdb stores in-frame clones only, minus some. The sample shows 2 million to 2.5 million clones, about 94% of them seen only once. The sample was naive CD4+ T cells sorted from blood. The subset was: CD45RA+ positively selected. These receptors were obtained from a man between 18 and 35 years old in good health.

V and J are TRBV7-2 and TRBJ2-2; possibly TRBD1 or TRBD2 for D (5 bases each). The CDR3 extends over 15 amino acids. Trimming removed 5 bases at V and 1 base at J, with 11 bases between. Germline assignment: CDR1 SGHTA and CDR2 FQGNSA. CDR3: CASSRLGRNTGELFF. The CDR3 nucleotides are TGTGCCAGCAGCCGCCTGGGACGGAACACCGGGGAGCTGTTTTTT.

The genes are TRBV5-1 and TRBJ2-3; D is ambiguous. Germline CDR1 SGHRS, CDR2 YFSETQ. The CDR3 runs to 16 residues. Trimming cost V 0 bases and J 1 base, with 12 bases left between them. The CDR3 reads CASSLEVDLRTDTQYF. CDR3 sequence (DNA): TGCGCCAGCAGCTTGGAGGTGGACCTTCGCACAGATACGCAGTATTTT.

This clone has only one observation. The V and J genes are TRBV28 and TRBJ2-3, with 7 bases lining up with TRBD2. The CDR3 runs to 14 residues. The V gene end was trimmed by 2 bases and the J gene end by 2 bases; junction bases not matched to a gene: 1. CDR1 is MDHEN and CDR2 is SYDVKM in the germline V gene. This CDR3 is CASSLLAATDTQYF. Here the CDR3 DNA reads TGTGCCAGCAGTTTACTAGCGGCCACAGATACGCAGTATTTT. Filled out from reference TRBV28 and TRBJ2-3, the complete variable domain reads DVKVTQSSRYLVKRTGEKVFLECVQDMDHENMFWYRQDPGLGLRLIYFSYDVKMKEKGDIPEGYSVSREKKERFSLILESASTNQTSMYLCASSLLAATDTQYFGPGTRLTVL.

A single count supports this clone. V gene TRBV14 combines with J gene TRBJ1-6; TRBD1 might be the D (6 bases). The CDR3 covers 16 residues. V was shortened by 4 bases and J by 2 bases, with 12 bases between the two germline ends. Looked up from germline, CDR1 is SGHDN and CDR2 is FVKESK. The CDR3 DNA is TGTGCCAGCAGCCTTGGCAGGGGCGCCTATAATTCACCCCTCCACTTT. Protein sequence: CASSLGRGAYNSPLHF.

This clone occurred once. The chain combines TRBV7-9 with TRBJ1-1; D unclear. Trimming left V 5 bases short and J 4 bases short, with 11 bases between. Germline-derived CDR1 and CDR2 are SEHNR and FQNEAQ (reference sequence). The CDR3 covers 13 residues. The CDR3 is CASSASGGTEAFF. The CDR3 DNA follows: TGTGCCAGCAGCGCCTCCGGCGGCACTGAAGCTTTCTTT.

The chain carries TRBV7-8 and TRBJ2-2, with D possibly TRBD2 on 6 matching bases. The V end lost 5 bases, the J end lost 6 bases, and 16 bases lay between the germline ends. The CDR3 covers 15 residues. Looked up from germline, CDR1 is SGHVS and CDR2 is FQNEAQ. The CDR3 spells CASSPDRGSSGELFF. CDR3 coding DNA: TGTGCCAGCAGCCCAGATCGGGGGAGCTCCGGGGAGCTGTTTTTT.

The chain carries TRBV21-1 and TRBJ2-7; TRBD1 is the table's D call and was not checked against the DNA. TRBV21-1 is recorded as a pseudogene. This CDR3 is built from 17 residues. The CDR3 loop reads CASSKEAGAISQYEQYF. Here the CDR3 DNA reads TGTGCCAGCAGCAAAGAAGCAGGGGCCATTTCCCAATACGAGCAGTACTTC.

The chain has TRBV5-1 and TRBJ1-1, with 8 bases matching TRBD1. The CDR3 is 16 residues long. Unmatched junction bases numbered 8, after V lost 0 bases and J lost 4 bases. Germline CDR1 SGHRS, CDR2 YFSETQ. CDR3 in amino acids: CASSLEAGGLGTEAFF. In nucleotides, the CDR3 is TGCGCCAGCAGCTTGGAGGCAGGGGGCTTGGGCACTGAAGCTTTCTTT.

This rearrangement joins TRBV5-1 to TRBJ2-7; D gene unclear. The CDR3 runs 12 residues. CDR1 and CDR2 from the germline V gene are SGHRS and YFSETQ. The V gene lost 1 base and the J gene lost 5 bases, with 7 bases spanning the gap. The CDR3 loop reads CASSLNDNEQYF. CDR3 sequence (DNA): TGCGCCAGCAGCTTGAATGACAACGAGCAGTACTTC.

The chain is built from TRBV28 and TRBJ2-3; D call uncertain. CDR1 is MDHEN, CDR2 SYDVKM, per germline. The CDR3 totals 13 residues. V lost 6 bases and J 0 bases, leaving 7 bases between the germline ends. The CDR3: CASRLSSTDTQYF. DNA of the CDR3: TGTGCCAGCAGGCTTTCAAGCACAGATACGCAGTATTTT.

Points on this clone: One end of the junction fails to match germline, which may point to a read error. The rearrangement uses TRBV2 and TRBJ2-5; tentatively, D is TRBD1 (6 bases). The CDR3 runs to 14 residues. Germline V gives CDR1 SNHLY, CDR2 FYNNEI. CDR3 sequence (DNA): TGTGCCAGCAGGGAAGGGGGAGTTCAAGAGACCCAGTACTTC. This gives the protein CASREGGVQETQYF.

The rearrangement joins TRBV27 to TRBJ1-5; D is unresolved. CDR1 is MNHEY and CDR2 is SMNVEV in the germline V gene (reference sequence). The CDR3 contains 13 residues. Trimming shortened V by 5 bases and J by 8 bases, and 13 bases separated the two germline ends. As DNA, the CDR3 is TGTGCCAGCAGTGGGAGTCCTTGGGAGCCCCAGCATTTT. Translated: CASSGSPWEPQHF.

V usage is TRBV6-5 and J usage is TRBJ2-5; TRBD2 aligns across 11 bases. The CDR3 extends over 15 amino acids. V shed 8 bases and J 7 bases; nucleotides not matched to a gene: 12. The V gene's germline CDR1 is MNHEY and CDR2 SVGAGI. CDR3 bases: TGTGCCAGCCTTCGTACTAGCGGGAGTGTGGTGACCCAGTACTTC. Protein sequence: CASLRTSGSVVTQYF.

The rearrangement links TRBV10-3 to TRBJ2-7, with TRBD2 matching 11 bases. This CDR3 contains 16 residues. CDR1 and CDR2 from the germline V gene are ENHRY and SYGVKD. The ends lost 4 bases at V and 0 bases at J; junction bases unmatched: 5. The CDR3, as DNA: TGTGCCATCAGTGCAGGACTAGCGGGTAACTCCTACGAGCAGTACTTC. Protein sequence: CAISAGLAGNSYEQYF.

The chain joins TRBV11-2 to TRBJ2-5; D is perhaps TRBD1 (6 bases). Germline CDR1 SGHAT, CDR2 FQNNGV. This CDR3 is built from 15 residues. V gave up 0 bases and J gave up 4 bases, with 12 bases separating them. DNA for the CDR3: TGTGCCAGCAGCTTAGATTTACAGGGAAGAGAGACCCAGTACTTC. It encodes CASSLDLQGRETQYF.